These 2 T cell receptor beta chains originate from one sample sequenced in a study of blood T cell repertoires in COVID-19. Produced via immunoSEQ multiplex PCR; TCRdb's table is partial and in-frame only. The sample lists around 94,000 clones, 75% to 85% occurring once. Sample: peripheral blood. These receptors were taken from a human donor in a cohort sampled during active COVID-19.

The CDR3 is CASSWDRGGRYF. Written as DNA, the CDR3 is TGTGCCAGCAGTTGGGACAGGGGAGGACGGTACTTC. The rearrangement joins TRBV7-9 to TRBJ2-7; 10 bases align to TRBD1. V shed 6 bases and J 12 bases; nucleotides not matched to a gene: 8. Germline V gene sequence: CDR1 SEHNR, CDR2 FQNEAQ (reference sequence). The CDR3 has 12 residues.

The rearrangement joins TRBV27 to TRBJ2-7, with 9 bases that match TRBD1. CDR1 MNHEY and CDR2 SMNVEV come from the germline V gene (reference sequence). The V gene end was trimmed by 5 bases and the J gene end by 2 bases; junction bases not matched to a gene: 10. The CDR3 consists of 16 residues. The CDR3, as DNA: TGTGCCAGCAGTCAAAGACCGGGACAGGGTCCCTACGAGCAGTACTTC. Its protein is CASSQRPGQGPYEQYF.